These 25 T cell receptor beta chains originate from one sample sequenced in a study of T cell responses to AZD1222 COVID-19 vaccine. Only in-frame clones appear in the TCRdb table, and some are missing; sequencing was by immunoSEQ multiplex PCR. The sample consists of under 200,000 clones, about 92% of them appearing once. The material was peripheral blood, obtained 28 days after the second AZD1222 dose. These TCRs come from an adult who received the AZD1222 COVID-19 vaccine.

This clone was seen only once. The chain employs TRBV10-3 and TRBJ1-2, with D uncertain. Germline V gene lookup returns CDR1 ENHRY and CDR2 SYGVKD. CDR3 length equals 13 residues. Trimming removed 4 bases from V and 11 bases from J, with 17 bases in between. This CDR3 is CAISADDQMRYTF. In DNA form, the CDR3 reads TGTGCCATCAGTGCGGATGATCAAATGCGATACACCTTC.

This clone was detected once. V gene TRBV6-1 combines with J gene TRBJ1-6; D is unclear. V was clipped by 3 bases and J by 9 bases, with 15 bases between them. Germline V gene lookup returns CDR1 MNHNS and CDR2 SASEGT. The CDR3 contains 15 residues. CDR3 DNA sequence: TGTGCCAGCAGTGACCTCCGGACCCTAATTTCACCCCTCCACTTT. It translates to CASSDLRTLISPLHF.

The J gene is TRBJ2-3, the V gene TRBV28; D is undetermined. CDR3 length equals 12 residues. The germline CDR1 and CDR2 sequences are MDHEN and SYDVKM. V gave up 10 bases and J gave up 2 bases, with 10 bases separating them. CDR3 DNA: TGTGCCACCGGACCTCCCACAGATACGCAGTATTTT. Protein sequence: CATGPPTDTQYF.

The chain has TRBV14 and TRBJ2-4, with D unresolved. CDR3 length: 16 residues. Germline V gene sequence: CDR1 SGHDN, CDR2 FVKESK. V was clipped by 1 base and J by 0 bases, with 10 bases between them. CDR3 DNA sequence: TGTGCCAGCAGCCAAGCCGGTGGAATAGCCAAAAACATTCAGTACTTC. This gives the protein CASSQAGGIAKNIQYF. Supplemented by reference TRBV14 and TRBJ2-4, the full variable domain reads EAGVTQFPSHSVIEKGQTVTLRCDPISGHDNLYWYRRVMGKEIKFLLHFVKESKQDESGMPNNRFLAERTGGTYSTLKVQPAELEDSGVYFCASSQAGGIAKNIQYFGAGTRLSVL.

This clone was observed once. Other DNA sequences of this sample code for an identical CDR3. Written as DNA, the CDR3 is TGCAGCGTTGAGGGGAACTATGGCTACACCTTC. Translating it yields CSVEGNYGYTF. V gene TRBV29-1 combines with J gene TRBJ1-2; D remains ambiguous. The CDR3 has 11 residues. Germline CDR1 reads SQVTM; CDR2 reads ANQGSEA. V lost 3 bases and J 2 bases, leaving 4 bases between the germline ends.

The chain has TRBV6-1 and TRBJ1-4; 12 bases are a match to TRBD1. CDR1 is MNHNS and CDR2 is SASEGT in the germline V gene. V was pared by 1 base and J by 8 bases, with 5 bases of the junction left unmatched. CDR3 size: 16 residues. CDR3 region: CASSEVGGQGAEKLFF. The CDR3 DNA is TGTGCCAGCAGTGAAGTTGGGGGACAGGGGGCAGAAAAACTGTTTTTT.

This clone was seen once. This chain connects TRBV6-5 to TRBJ1-1; TRBD1 agrees at 7 bases. The germline V gene encodes CDR1 MNHEY and CDR2 SVGAGI. After removal of 3 bases from V and 5 bases from J, the junction contained 9 bases not matched to a gene. The CDR3 is 15 amino acids. The CDR3 DNA is TGTGCCAGCAGTTATCTCGACAGGGTACGAACTGAAGCTTTCTTT. Residues: CASSYLDRVRTEAFF.

V gene TRBV7-9 combines with J gene TRBJ1-1; D possibly corresponds to TRBD1 (5 bases). Germline lookup yields CDR1 SEHNR and CDR2 FQNEAQ (reference sequence). V was pared by 5 bases and J by 11 bases, with 15 bases between. There are 12 residues in the CDR3. DNA of the CDR3: TGTGCCAGCAGCCTAGGGGAATCCGAGGCTTTCTTT. It specifies CASSLGESEAFF. The complete variable domain, with remaining parts taken from reference TRBV7-9 and TRBJ1-1, reads DTGVSQNPRHKITKRGQNVTFRCDPISEHNRLYWYRQTLGQGPEFLTYFQNEAQLEKSRLLSDRFSAERPKGSFSTLEIQRTEQGDSAMYLCASSLGESEAFFGQGTRLTVV.

This rearrangement joins TRBV27 to TRBJ1-2; D might be TRBD1 (6 bases). Trimming pared 2 bases from V and 3 bases from J, leaving 16 bases between. CDR3 length: 16 residues. From germline, CDR1 is MNHEY and CDR2 SMNVEV (reference sequence). The CDR3 DNA reads TGTGCCAGCAGTTTAAATACCGGGACACCTCACTATGGCTACACCTTC. Translation: CASSLNTGTPHYGYTF.

This chain uses TRBV6-5 with TRBJ2-5, with D perhaps matching TRBD2 (5 bases). Deletions cut 5 bases from V and 5 bases from J, with 15 bases between. CDR1 MNHEY and CDR2 SVGAGI come from the germline V gene. The CDR3 is made up of 14 amino acids. The DNA of the CDR3 is TGTGCCAGCAGTCGGGCCGCCCGCGGGGAGACCCAGTACTTC. Translation: CASSRAARGETQYF.

V gene TRBV5-1 combines with J gene TRBJ2-1; D may be TRBD2 (6 bases). This CDR3 comprises 14 residues. CDR1 SGHRS and CDR2 YFSETQ come from the germline V gene. The V gene lost 7 bases and the J gene lost 1 base, with 12 bases spanning the gap. The CDR3 sequence: CASLPGESYNEQFF. DNA for the CDR3: TGCGCCAGCTTACCGGGGGAATCCTACAATGAGCAGTTCTTC.

The chain couples TRBV28 to TRBJ2-1; 14 positions match TRBD2. The germline CDR1 and CDR2 sequences are MDHEN and SYDVKM. With 7 bases clipped from V and 10 bases from J, the junction kept 9 bases outside the gene matches. CDR3 length equals 15 residues. The CDR3 DNA sequence: TGTGCCAGCAACCTAGGGGGACTAGCGGGAGTAGAGCAGTTCTTC. Protein product: CASNLGGLAGVEQFF.

A few counts support this clone. This sequence joins TRBV7-9 and TRBJ1-5; 9 bases are a match to TRBD1. Germline lookup yields CDR1 SEHNR and CDR2 FQNEAQ (reference sequence). J was trimmed by 6 bases and V by 5 bases; bases with no gene match: 5. The CDR3 extends over 14 amino acids. The CDR3 protein is CASSDGTGRQPQHF. DNA for the CDR3: TGTGCCAGCAGCGACGGGACAGGGCGTCAGCCCCAGCATTTT.

For the CDR3, the DNA is TGCGCCAGCAGCTCCGGGACAGGGGGCGGCTACACCTTC. Its translation is CASSSGTGGGYTF. The chain carries TRBV5-1 and TRBJ1-2; 12 bases are a match to TRBD1. This CDR3 contains 13 residues. J was trimmed by 8 bases and V by 3 bases; bases with no gene match: 2. Germline values: CDR1 SGHRS, CDR2 YFSETQ.

The rearrangement uses TRBV18 and TRBJ1-1; possible D gene TRBD1, 5 bases. The CDR3 totals 15 residues. Germline V lookup: CDR1 KGHSH, CDR2 LQKENI. Trimming shortened V by 3 bases and J by 6 bases, and 17 bases separated the two germline ends. CDR3 bases: TGTGCCAGCTCACCGGGGCGTGGGGGTGGCCCTGAAGCTTTCTTT. Its protein product is CASSPGRGGGPEAFF.

The chain employs TRBV6-5 and TRBJ1-2; 9 nucleotides agree with TRBD1. Losses at the gene ends were 8 bases for V and 5 bases for J; bases not matched to a gene: 9. The CDR3 spans 14 residues. CDR1 MNHEY and CDR2 SVGAGI come from the germline V gene. The CDR3 spells CASRQGVGIYGYTF. The DNA of the CDR3 is TGTGCCAGCCGACAGGGGGTAGGGATTTATGGCTACACCTTC.

The genes are TRBV29-1 and TRBJ1-1, with TRBD1 matching 7 bases. The CDR3 is 13 amino acids. Germline values: CDR1 SQVTM, CDR2 ANQGSEA. With 7 bases clipped from V and 4 bases from J, the junction kept 9 bases outside the gene matches. The CDR3 DNA is TGCAGCGCTCGACAGGGAGGTTTCACTGAAGCTTTCTTT. It specifies CSARQGGFTEAFF.

The chain carries TRBV30 and TRBJ1-1; 8 nucleotides line up with TRBD1. The CDR3 is 13 amino acids. J lost 1 base, V lost 4 bases, and 2 bases had no gene match. CDR1 is GTSNPN and CDR2 is SVGIG in the germline V gene (reference sequence). In nucleotides, the CDR3 is TGTGCCTGGACCGGGACAGGGAACACTGAAGCTTTCTTT. Its protein product is CAWTGTGNTEAFF.

This clone has only one observation. The chain carries TRBV3-1 (or the pseudogene TRBV3-2) and TRBJ1-2; TRBD1 aligns across 10 bases. Germline CDR1 reads LGHDT; CDR2 reads YNNKEL (reference sequence). V shed 4 bases and J 8 bases; nucleotides not matched to a gene: 4. The CDR3 length is 13 residues. The CDR3 reads CASSPGTGEGYTF. The CDR3, as DNA: TGTGCCAGCAGCCCCGGGACAGGGGAGGGCTACACCTTC.

The chain recombines TRBV15 with TRBJ1-2; the D is unclear. Germline V CDR1 and CDR2: LNHNV, YYDKDF (reference sequence). The length of the CDR3 is 15 residues. The V and J ends lost 1 base and 2 bases respectively, with 11 bases between them. CDR3 sequence (DNA): TGTGCCACCAGCAGAGTACCAGGTTTAAACTATGGCTACACCTTC. This sequence encodes CATSRVPGLNYGYTF.

The V and J genes are TRBV3-1 (or the pseudogene TRBV3-2) and TRBJ1-6; D is undetermined. The V end lost 4 bases, the J end lost 5 bases, and 12 bases lay between the germline ends. The CDR3 length is 15 residues. From germline, CDR1 is LGHDT and CDR2 YNNKEL (reference sequence). The DNA for the CDR3 is TGTGCCAGCAGCCGATCCGGGATTGATAATTCACCCCTCCACTTT. This translates into CASSRSGIDNSPLHF.

The chain carries TRBV12-3 or TRBV12-4 and TRBJ1-2; D is unclear. Deletions cut 3 bases from V and 5 bases from J, with 7 bases between. The CDR3 sequence is 12 residues long. The CDR3, as DNA: TGTGCCAGCAGTTTCGATGGTTATGGCTACACCTTC. Its translation is CASSFDGYGYTF.

The rearrangement joins TRBV11-2 to TRBJ1-2; D unresolved. This CDR3 comprises 13 residues. With 10 bases removed from V and 0 bases from J, the gap between germline ends came to 12 bases. Germline CDR1 is SGHAT and CDR2 is FQNNGV. The CDR3 DNA reads as TGTGCCAAGAGAGGGCCCCCTAACTATGGCTACACCTTC. Translation: CAKRGPPNYGYTF.

This clone was counted ten times or more. The chain links TRBV10-3 to TRBJ1-5; a weak D match, TRBD1 (5 bases). Germline lookup yields CDR1 ENHRY and CDR2 SYGVKD. Trimming took 3 bases from V and 2 from J, leaving 14 bases between them. The CDR3 is 16 residues long. CDR3 protein: CAISDNQGGGNQPQHF. CDR3 sequence (DNA): TGTGCCATCAGTGACAATCAGGGCGGGGGCAATCAGCCCCAGCATTTT.

The rearrangement uses TRBV30 and TRBJ1-2; D uncertain. The V gene's germline CDR1 is GTSNPN and CDR2 SVGIG (reference sequence). Trimming took 0 bases from V and 8 from J, leaving 19 bases between them. CDR3 length: 15 amino acids. CDR3 residues: CAWSVLDVLIGGYTF. CDR3 sequence (DNA): TGTGCCTGGAGTGTACTCGACGTCCTAATCGGGGGCTACACCTTC.